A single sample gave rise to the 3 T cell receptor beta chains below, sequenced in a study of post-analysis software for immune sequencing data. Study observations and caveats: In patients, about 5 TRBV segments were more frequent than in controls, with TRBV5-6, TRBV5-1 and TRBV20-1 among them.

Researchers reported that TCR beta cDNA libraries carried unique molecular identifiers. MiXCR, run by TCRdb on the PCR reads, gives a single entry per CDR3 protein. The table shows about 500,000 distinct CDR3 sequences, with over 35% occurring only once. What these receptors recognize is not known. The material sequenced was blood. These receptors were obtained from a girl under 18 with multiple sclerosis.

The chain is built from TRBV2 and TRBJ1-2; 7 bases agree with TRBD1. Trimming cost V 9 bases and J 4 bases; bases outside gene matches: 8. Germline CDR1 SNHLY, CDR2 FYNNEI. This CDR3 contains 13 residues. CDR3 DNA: TGTGCCAGACGAATCACAGGGGCCTATGGCTACACCTTC. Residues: CARRITGAYGYTF. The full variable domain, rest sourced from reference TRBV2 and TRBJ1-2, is EPEVTQTPSHQVTQMGQEVILRCVPISNHLYFYWYRQILGQKVEFLVSFYNNEISEKSEIFDDQFSVERPDGSNFTLKIRSTKLEDSAMYFCARRITGAYGYTFGSGTRLTVV.

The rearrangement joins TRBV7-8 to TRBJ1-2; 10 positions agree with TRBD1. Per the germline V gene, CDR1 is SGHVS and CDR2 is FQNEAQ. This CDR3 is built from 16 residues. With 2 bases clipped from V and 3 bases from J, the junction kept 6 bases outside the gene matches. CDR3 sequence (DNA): TGTGCCAGCAGCTTACCTGGGGACAGGGGAGACTATGGCTACACCTTC. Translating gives CASSLPGDRGDYGYTF. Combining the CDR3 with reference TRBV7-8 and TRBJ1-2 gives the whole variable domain GAGVSQSPRYKVAKRGQDVALRCDPISGHVSLFWYQQALGQGPEFLTYFQNEAQLDKSGLPSDRFFAERPEGSVSTLKIQRTQQEDSAVYLCASSLPGDRGDYGYTFGSGTRLTVV.

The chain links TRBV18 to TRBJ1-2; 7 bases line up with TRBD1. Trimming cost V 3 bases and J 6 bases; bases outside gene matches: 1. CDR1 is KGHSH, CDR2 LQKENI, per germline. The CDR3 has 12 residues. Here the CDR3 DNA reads TGTGCCAGCTCACCTGGACAGGATGGCTACACCTTC. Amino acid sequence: CASSPGQDGYTF. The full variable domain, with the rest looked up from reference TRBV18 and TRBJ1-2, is NAGVMQNPRHLVRRRGQEARLRCSPMKGHSHVYWYRQLPEEGLKFMVYLQKENIIDESGMPKERFSAEFPKEGPSILRIQQVVRGDSAAYFCASSPGQDGYTFGSGTRLTVV.